This T cell receptor beta chain is from a study of vaccination and CD4 T cells after COVID-19. Study observations and caveats: Spike mono-reactivity was evident in 304 of the 307 vaccine-specific clones derived from convalescent patients.

Sequencing of the DNA from cultured CD4+ T cells was carried out with the Oncomine TCR Beta short-read assay. TCRdb reprocessed the PCR reads via MiXCR and lists one record per CDR3 protein. This table has 5,000 or so distinct CDR3 sequences, roughly 60% appearing once. The V gene's germline CDR1 is MNHNS and CDR2 SASEGT. The ends were cut back, 6 bases at V and 8 bases at J, with 10 bases in the middle. There are 12 residues in the CDR3. Regarding treatment: approximately nine-day PBMC culture with coronavirus spike peptide pools or control peptides (ViraFEST assay). Prior to the COVID-19 pandemic (2011-2018), the unexposed donor's CD4+ T cells were collected. A remark on this clonotype: Its antigen is as yet unknown.

The rearrangement links TRBV6-1 to TRBJ2-2; perhaps TRBD1 as D (5 bases). Sequencing was carried out using CD4+ T cells from blood, cultured in vitro. The receptor was derived from a human donor in good health. In DNA, the CDR3 is TGTGCCAGCAGCCCGAGGACAGGGGAGCTGTTTTTT. Translating gives CASSPRTGELFF.